This T cell receptor (beta chain) was identified in a study of a mutant IDH1 vaccine in newly diagnosed glioma. Study-wide background: Investigators started vaccination 4-6 weeks after radiotherapy alone, or with temozolomide cycles.

Produced via immunoSEQ multiplex PCR; TCRdb's table is partial and in-frame only. There are approximately 28,000 clones in the sample; approximately 80% occur only once, and approximately 8.4% lies in the top ten. This CDR3 is 14 amino acids long. Trimming stripped 1 base from V and 5 bases from J, with 12 bases between. A single count supports this clone. Its antigen is as yet unknown. The time point here: week 23, last vaccination. In the vaccine, a single dose held 300 ug of the mutant IDH1 20-mer peptide, along with topical imiquimod. This specimen was PBMCs, taken from a glioma patient whose treatment included an IDH1 peptide vaccine. The J gene is TRBJ1-1, the V gene TRBV5-3; unclear D gene. TRBV5-3 is treated as an ORF (open reading frame) with a function not yet certain. The receptor's source is a woman aged 18-29 years with glioma. CDR3: CARSLYSSETEAFF. The DNA of the CDR3 is TGTGCCAGAAGCTTGTACAGTAGTGAGACTGAAGCTTTCTTT.